This T cell receptor (beta chain) originates from a study of cytomegalovirus exposure and HLA in healthy donors. Overall study context: Researchers found that more than 70% of around 400 genotyped donors fell within the Caucasian-associated ancestry cluster. General observations from the study: Researchers reported in a later analysis that a missense DCLRE1C variant was tied to TCR beta V- and J-gene trimming. Further analysis was carried out later, and it showed several of the most significant clusters appearing linked to common viral pathogens.

This clone has just one count. The antigen is unknown. Germline CDR1 LNHDA, CDR2 SQIVND (reference sequence). The CDR3 is made up of 15 amino acids. V lost 8 bases and J 1 base, leaving 15 bases between the germline ends. The PCR ran on 60 Vbeta and 13 Jbeta primers. The table came from immunoSEQ multiplex PCR; TCRdb's copy has only in-frame clones and leaves some out. Altogether 150,000 to 200,000 clones are present, roughly 88% being singletons, with the ten largest covering about 6.8%. V gene TRBV19 combines with J gene TRBJ1-3; D is ambiguous. This clonotype originated in a man aged 50 to 60 in good health and CMV-seropositive. Sequencing used PBMCs. The CDR3 reads CASGGWVSSGNTIYF. The CDR3 DNA follows: TGTGCCAGTGGAGGTTGGGTCTCTTCTGGAAACACCATATATTTT.